This TCR beta chain was obtained from a study of T cells in localized non-small cell lung cancer. Overall study findings and caveats: Only one tumor region went through sequencing, so heterogeneity may still be there.

This clone has a handful of counts. Its specificity is not known. Germline CDR1 reads MNHGY; CDR2 reads SAAAGT. With V trimmed by 5 bases and J by 5 bases, 8 bases remained unmatched. The CDR3 has 14 amino acids. TCRdb keeps only in-frame clones here, not all; method: immunoSEQ multiplex PCR. The sample has 1,500 to 2,000 clones, less than 25% seen once. The receptor was isolated from a man aged 40 to 70 with stage I lung adenocarcinoma. The specimen was normal lung tissue next to the tumor, collected before any cancer treatment. V usage is TRBV6-8 and J usage is TRBJ2-5, with 7 bases aligning to TRBD2. CDR3 protein: CASSEGTIVETQYF. The CDR3 coding sequence is TGTGCCAGCAGTGAGGGGACTATAGTGGAGACCCAGTACTTC.